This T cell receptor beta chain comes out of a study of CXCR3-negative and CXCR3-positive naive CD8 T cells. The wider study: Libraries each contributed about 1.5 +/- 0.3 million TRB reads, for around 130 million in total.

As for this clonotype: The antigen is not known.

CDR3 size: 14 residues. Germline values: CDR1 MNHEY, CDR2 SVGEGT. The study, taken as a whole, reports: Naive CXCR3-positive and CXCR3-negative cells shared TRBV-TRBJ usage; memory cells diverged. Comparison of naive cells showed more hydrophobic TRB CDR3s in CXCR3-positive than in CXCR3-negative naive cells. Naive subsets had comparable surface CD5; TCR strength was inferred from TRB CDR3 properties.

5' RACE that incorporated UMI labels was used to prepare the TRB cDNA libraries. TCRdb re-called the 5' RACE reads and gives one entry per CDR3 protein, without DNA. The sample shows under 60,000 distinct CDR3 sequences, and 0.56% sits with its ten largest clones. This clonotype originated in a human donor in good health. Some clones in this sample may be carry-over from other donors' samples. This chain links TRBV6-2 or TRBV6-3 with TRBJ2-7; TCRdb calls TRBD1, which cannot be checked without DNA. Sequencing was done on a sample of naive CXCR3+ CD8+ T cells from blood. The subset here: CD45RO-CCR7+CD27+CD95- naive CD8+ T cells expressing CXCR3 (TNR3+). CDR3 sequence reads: CASSYGQGAYEQYF.